A selection of T cell receptor beta chains follows, all from one sample in a study of blood T cell repertoires in COVID-19. TCRdb's copy holds only in-frame clones and misses some; the assay was immunoSEQ multiplex PCR. The sample lists 200,000 to 300,000 clones; 85% to 90% were seen once. The sequencing sample was made of PBMCs or T cells enriched from blood (not recorded which). All receptors derive from a man aged 40-50 years who had recovered from COVID-19. The CDR3 runs from the conserved cysteine through the conserved F or W. A D gene is named only where the DNA matches it firmly. Clone size is not always given. Where it is, it says once, few, many or a class for expanded clones.

TRBV7-9,TRBJ1-3,NA,16,NA,TGTGCCAGCAGCTTAAGTCCATACCGGGCTGGAAACACCATATATTTT,CASSLSPYRAGNTIYF
TRBV20-1,TRBJ2-1,NA,15,NA,TGCAGTGCTAGTAGGGGTTTCTACTCCTACAATGAGCAGTTCTTC,CSASRGFYSYNEQFF
TRBV7-9,TRBJ2-5,NA,16,NA,TGTGCCAGCAGCTTAGGTTCCCAGCGGCTACAAGAGACCCAGTACTTC,CASSLGSQRLQETQYF
TRBV1,TRBJ2-5,NA,19,once,TGCACCAGCAGCCAGAGTCGTTACCGCGGGGGGACCAGACAAGAGACCCAGTACTTC,CTSSQSRYRGGTRQETQYF
TRBV6-6,TRBJ2-5,TRBD2,14,NA,TGTGTTACGGGGCTAGCGGGGGGCCCCAGGACCCAGTACTTC,CVTGLAGGPRTQYF
TRBV19,TRBJ2-2,TRBD1,17,NA,TGTGCCAGTAGTATGGCCCGGGACAGGGTCATCACCGGGGAGCTGTTTTTT,CASSMARDRVITGELFF
TRBV5-1,TRBJ2-3,NA,15,NA,TGCGCCAGCAGCTTGGAACAGGGTAGCACAGATACGCAGTATTTT,CASSLEQGSTDTQYF
TRBV19,TRBJ2-7,NA,15,NA,TGTGCCAGTAGTTCCGGACACACACGGGCAGTCGAGCAGTACTTC,CASSSGHTRAVEQYF
TRBV7-6,TRBJ1-2,TRBD1,13,NA,TGTGCCAGCAGCTTAGGAGGGGGCGATGGCTACACCTTC,CASSLGGGDGYTF
TRBV28,TRBJ2-7,NA,15,NA,TGTGCCAGCAGTTCGAGAGGAGCAAGCTCCTACGAGCAGTACTTC,CASSSRGASSYEQYF
TRBV4-3,TRBJ1-2,NA,16,NA,TGCGCCAGCAGCCAGAGGCCAGAAGCGGCTAACTATGGCTACACCTTC,CASSQRPEAANYGYTF
TRBV29-1,TRBJ2-7,TRBD2,13,NA,TGCAGCGTCTCTAGCGGGAGGGCATACGAGCAGTACTTC,CSVSSGRAYEQYF
TRBV5-1,TRBJ2-1,TRBD1,14,NA,TGCGCCAGCACCACCACAGGGGGTCCGGTTGAGCAGTTCTTC,CASTTTGGPVEQFF
TRBV5-5,TRBJ1-3,TRBD1,15,once,TGTGCCAGCAGCTTGGAGGGGGCGTGGGGAAACACCATATATTTT,CASSLEGAWGNTIYF
TRBV18,TRBJ2-5,TRBD1,16,NA,TGTGCCAGCTCACCGGGATCACAGGGGGCTGGAGAGACCCAGTACTTC,CASSPGSQGAGETQYF
TRBV4-1,TRBJ1-2,NA,16,NA,TGCGCCAGCAGCCCTAGCTACGGTATAACCTATTATGGCTACACCTTC,CASSPSYGITYYGYTF
TRBV6-5,TRBJ1-4,TRBD1,13,NA,TGTGCCAGCAGTTACTCTCCACCGGGACAGCTGTTTTTT,CASSYSPPGQLFF
TRBV9,TRBJ2-3,TRBD2,18,NA,TGTGCCAGCAGCGTAGTTTGGACTAGCGGGGTGACCACAGATACGCAGTATTTT,CASSVVWTSGVTTDTQYF
TRBV5-6,TRBJ2-7,NA,15,NA,TGTGCCAGCAGCCCACGTCAATGGAGAAACTACGAGCAGTACTTC,CASSPRQWRNYEQYF
TRBV19,TRBJ2-3,TRBD1,20,NA,TGTGCCAGTAGTATAGAGGCCGGGACAGGGGGCTTTGTGGGCACAGATACGCAGTATTTT,CASSIEAGTGGFVGTDTQYF
TRBV28,TRBJ1-5,NA,15,NA,TGTGCCAGCAGTTTATTCGACAGCCGAAATCAGCCCCAGCATTTT,CASSLFDSRNQPQHF
TRBV4-2,TRBJ2-7,TRBD2,17,NA,TGTGCCAGCAGCCAAGGGACTAGCGGGGGGAACTCCTACGAGCAGTACTTC,CASSQGTSGGNSYEQYF
TRBV9,TRBJ1-1,NA,16,NA,TGTGCCAGCAGCGCGGATGTGGGGGCGATGAACACTGAAGCTTTCTTT,CASSADVGAMNTEAFF
TRBV30,TRBJ2-7,NA,13,once,TGTGCCTGGGCCCCCGGGGACAACTACGAGCAGTACTTC,CAWAPGDNYEQYF
TRBV11-2,TRBJ1-2,NA,14,NA,TGTGCCAGCAGCTTTGAGCCGTATAACTATGGCTACACCTTC,CASSFEPYNYGYTF
TRBV19,TRBJ2-7,NA,13,NA,TGTGCCAGTAGTTTTAGGGTTCCAGGGGAGCAGTACTTC,CASSFRVPGEQYF
TRBV6-1,TRBJ1-5,NA,16,once,TGTGCCAGCAGTGAAGTACTAGGGTATTACGATCAGCCCCAGCATTTT,CASSEVLGYYDQPQHF
TRBV6-5,TRBJ2-3,NA,15,NA,TGTGCCAGCAGTTACTCTCAGGGCCTCGCAGATACGCAGTATTTT,CASSYSQGLADTQYF
TRBV13,TRBJ2-2,TRBD1,15,NA,TGTGCCAGCCTCCAGGACAGGGCGAACACCGGGGAGCTGTTTTTT,CASLQDRANTGELFF
TRBV11-1,TRBJ1-2,TRBD1,16,NA,TGTGCCAGCAGCCCTAGAAAGATCACAGGGGTCTCTGGCTACACCTTC,CASSPRKITGVSGYTF
TRBV4-3,TRBJ2-3,NA,17,few,TGCGCCAGCAGCCAAGATTCGGGGGACCCGGTTAGGGATACGCAGTATTTT,CASSQDSGDPVRDTQYF
TRBV16,TRBJ2-3,TRBD2,14,few,TGTGCCAGCAGCCAAGGACTAGCGGAATATACGCAGTATTTT,CASSQGLAEYTQYF
TRBV20-1,TRBJ1-1,NA,11,NA,TGCAGTGCTTCCAGGGCCACTGAAGCTTTCTTT,CSASRATEAFF
TRBV27,TRBJ2-7,TRBD2,15,NA,TGTGCCAGCAGTTTCCGGGAGGGCCACGCCTACGAGCAGTACTTC,CASSFREGHAYEQYF
TRBV7-6,TRBJ2-7,NA,15,NA,TGTGCCAGCAGCCGCCAGGTAGGGGGAGTGGACGAGCAGTACTTC,CASSRQVGGVDEQYF
TRBV11-2,TRBJ1-4,NA,15,NA,TGTGCCAGCAGCTTAGGTGGGGGGAAGGGTGAAAAACTGTTTTTT,CASSLGGGKGEKLFF
TRBV19,TRBJ2-1,TRBD2,16,NA,TGTGCCAGTAGCTCCCTAGCGGTCCCGTTCTACAATGAGCAGTTCTTC,CASSSLAVPFYNEQFF
TRBV9,TRBJ2-7,TRBD2,20,NA,TGTGCCAGCAGCGACTCCTCCTCAATAGCGGGGGCAGGGGGCTCCTACGAGCAGTACTTC,CASSDSSSIAGAGGSYEQYF
TRBV3-1/TRBV3-2,TRBJ1-6,TRBD1,16,few,TGTGCCAGCAGCCAAGATTCCGGGACAGGGCTTTCACCCCTCCACTTT,CASSQDSGTGLSPLHF
TRBV19,TRBJ1-3,NA,14,NA,TGTGCCAGTACCCTTCAGGACAGCAGAAACACCATATATTTT,CASTLQDSRNTIYF
TRBV3-1/TRBV3-2,TRBJ1-2,TRBD1,17,NA,TGTGCCAGCAGCCAGGGGACAGGGGGCATGGTTCACTATGGCTACACCTTC,CASSQGTGGMVHYGYTF
TRBV4-1,TRBJ2-5,TRBD2,17,NA,TGCGCCAGCAGCCAACGCCTAGCGGGGGGGCCGCTGGAGACCCAGTACTTC,CASSQRLAGGPLETQYF
TRBV7-9,TRBJ2-3,NA,17,NA,TGTGCCAGCAGCCCGGAGTTCGGGAGATCCCGCACAGATACGCAGTATTTT,CASSPEFGRSRTDTQYF
TRBV30,TRBJ2-3,NA,14,many,TGTGCCTGGAGTGTAGGGGGGGACACAGATACGCAGTATTTT,CAWSVGGDTDTQYF
TRBV5-1,TRBJ1-1,TRBD1,13,NA,TGCGCCAGTAAGGACAGGCAGAACACTGAAGCTTTCTTT,CASKDRQNTEAFF